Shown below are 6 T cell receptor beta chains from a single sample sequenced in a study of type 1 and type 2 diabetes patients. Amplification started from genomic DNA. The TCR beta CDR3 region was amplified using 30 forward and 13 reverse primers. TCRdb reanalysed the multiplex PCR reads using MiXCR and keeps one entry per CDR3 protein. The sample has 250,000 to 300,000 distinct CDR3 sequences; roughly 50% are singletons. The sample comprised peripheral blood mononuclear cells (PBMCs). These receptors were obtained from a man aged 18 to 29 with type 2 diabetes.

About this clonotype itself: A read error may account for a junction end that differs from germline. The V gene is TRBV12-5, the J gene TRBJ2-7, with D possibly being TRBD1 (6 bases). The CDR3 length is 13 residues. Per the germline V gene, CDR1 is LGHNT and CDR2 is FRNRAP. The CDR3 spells CASNQPGVSEQYF. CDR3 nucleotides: TGCGCCAGCAACCAGCCAGGGGTGAGCGAGCAGTACTTC.

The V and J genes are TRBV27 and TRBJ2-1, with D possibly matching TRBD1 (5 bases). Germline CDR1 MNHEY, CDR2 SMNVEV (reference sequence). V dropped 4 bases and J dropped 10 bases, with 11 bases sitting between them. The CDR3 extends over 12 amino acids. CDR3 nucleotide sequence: TGTGCCAGCAGTTCCTGGCAGGGCGAGCAGTTCTTC. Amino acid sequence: CASSSWQGEQFF.

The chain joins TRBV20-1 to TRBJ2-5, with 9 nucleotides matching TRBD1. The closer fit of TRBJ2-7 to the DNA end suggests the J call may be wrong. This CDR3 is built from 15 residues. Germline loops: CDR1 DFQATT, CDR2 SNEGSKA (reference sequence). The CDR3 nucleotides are TGCAGTGCTAGAGAATCTTGGGGACAGGGAGGCGAGCAGTACTTC. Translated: CSARESWGQGGEQYF.

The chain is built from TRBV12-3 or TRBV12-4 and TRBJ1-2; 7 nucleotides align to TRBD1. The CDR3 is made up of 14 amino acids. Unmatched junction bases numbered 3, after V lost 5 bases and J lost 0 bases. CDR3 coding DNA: TGTGCCAGCAGTACGGACAGGACTAACTATGGCTACACCTTC. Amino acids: CASSTDRTNYGYTF.

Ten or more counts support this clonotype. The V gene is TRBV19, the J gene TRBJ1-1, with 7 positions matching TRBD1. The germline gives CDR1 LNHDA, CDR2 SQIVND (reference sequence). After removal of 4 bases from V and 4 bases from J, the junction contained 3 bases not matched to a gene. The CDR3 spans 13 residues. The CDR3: CASSTTGATEAFF. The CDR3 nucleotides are TGTGCCAGTAGTACTACAGGGGCCACTGAAGCTTTCTTT. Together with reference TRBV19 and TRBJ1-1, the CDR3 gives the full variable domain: DGGITQSPKYLFRKEGQNVTLSCEQNLNHDAMYWYRQDPGQGLRLIYYSQIVNDFQKGDIAEGYSVSREKKESFPLTVTSAQKNPTAFYLCASSTTGATEAFFGQGTRLTVV.

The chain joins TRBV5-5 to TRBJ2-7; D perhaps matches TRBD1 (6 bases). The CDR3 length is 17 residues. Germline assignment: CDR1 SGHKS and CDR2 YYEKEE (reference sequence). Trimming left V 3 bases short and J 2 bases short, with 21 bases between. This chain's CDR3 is CASSSTQGRLRTYEQYF. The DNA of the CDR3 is TGTGCCAGCAGCTCGACCCAGGGGCGATTAAGAACCTACGAGCAGTACTTC.